A single sample gave rise to the 14 T cell receptor beta chains below, sequenced in a study of cytomegalovirus exposure and HLA in healthy donors. Vbeta (60) and Jbeta (13) primers were used in the PCR. Method: immunoSEQ multiplex PCR; TCRdb's copy keeps in-frame clones and lacks some. Of some 130,000 clones listed, roughly 80% are singletons. Sequencing used PBMCs. These receptors were taken from a female donor in good health and CMV-seronegative.

The sample holds one count of this clone. The chain recombines TRBV29-1 with TRBJ2-1; TRBD2 matches at 7 bases. This CDR3 comprises 14 residues. CDR1 and CDR2 (germline): SQVTM, ANQGSEA. V was clipped by 4 bases and J by 4 bases; unmatched bases: 7. CDR3 region: CSVVVERGYNEQFF. The CDR3 DNA reads TGCAGCGTTGTGGTCGAGCGGGGATACAATGAGCAGTTCTTC.

The V call is TRBV2, the J call TRBJ2-1; TRBD1 matches 11 bases. The CDR3 runs to 13 residues. CDR1 is SNHLY and CDR2 is FYNNEI in the germline V gene. The trim removed 6 bases at V and 8 bases at J, leaving 3 bases unmatched. DNA for the CDR3: TGTGCCAGCAGCTGGGACAGGGGGGATGAGCAGTTCTTC. Its translation: CASSWDRGDEQFF.

DNA for the CDR3: TGCGCCAGCAGCTCGGTCCTGACTAGCTCCGAGCAGTTCTTC. Protein product: CASSSVLTSSEQFF. The chain joins TRBV5-1 to TRBJ2-1, with 7 bases identical to TRBD2. After removal of 3 bases from V and 10 bases from J, the junction contained 10 bases not matched to a gene. Looked up from germline, CDR1 is SGHRS and CDR2 is YFSETQ. The CDR3 runs to 14 residues.

The sample holds a few counts of this clone. V is TRBV7-3 and J is TRBJ1-1; D remains ambiguous. The ends were cut back, 2 bases at V and 0 bases at J, with 16 bases in the middle. Per germline, CDR1 SGHTA and CDR2 FQGTGA. This CDR3 has 17 amino acids. Here the CDR3 reads CASSLSGFSAVNTEAFF. CDR3 nucleotide sequence: TGTGCCAGCAGCTTATCCGGGTTCAGTGCGGTGAACACTGAAGCTTTCTTT.

The chain links TRBV5-4 to TRBJ2-7; D remains unclear. The germline gives CDR1 SGHNT, CDR2 YYREEE (reference sequence). There are 13 residues in the CDR3. Trimming pared 0 bases from V and 3 bases from J, leaving 7 bases between. Here the CDR3 DNA reads TGTGCCAGCAGCTTGGACAGCCTCTACGAGCAGTACTTC. Residues: CASSLDSLYEQYF.

The count of this clone is one. The chain has TRBV12-5 and TRBJ1-1; TRBD1 aligns across 8 bases. Germline V gene sequence: CDR1 LGHNT, CDR2 FRNRAP. The V and J ends lost 5 bases and 1 base, in that order; junction bases with no gene match: 15. The CDR3 runs 18 residues. The CDR3: CASGARQGSLSGNTEAFF. Written as DNA, the CDR3 is TGTGCTAGTGGTGCTAGACAGGGGTCGTTGTCTGGGAACACTGAAGCTTTCTTT.

This clone was found a few times. The chain employs TRBV15 and TRBJ2-7; TRBD1 matches 11 bases. This CDR3 is built from 15 residues. Germline-derived CDR1 and CDR2 are LNHNV and YYDKDF (reference sequence). The V gene end was trimmed by 3 bases and the J gene end by 3 bases; junction bases not matched to a gene: 4. CDR3 nucleotide sequence: TGTGCCACCAGCAGTAGGACAGGGGGCATCTACGAGCAGTACTTC. Its protein is CATSSRTGGIYEQYF.

The chain joins TRBV10-3 to TRBJ2-1; 10 positions match TRBD2. V lost 0 bases to trimming and J lost 7 bases; unmatched junction nucleotides: 3. The CDR3 runs to 15 residues. Germline loops: CDR1 ENHRY, CDR2 SYGVKD. CDR3 sequence reads: CAISESSGGVNEQFF. CDR3 bases: TGTGCCATCAGTGAGTCGAGCGGGGGGGTTAATGAGCAGTTCTTC.

The V and J genes are TRBV4-1 and TRBJ2-3, with D maybe TRBD2 (6 bases). This CDR3 spans 16 amino acids. Trimming took off 0 bases at V and 2 bases at J, with 12 bases between the two ends. CDR1 is MGHRA, CDR2 YSYEKL, per germline. Written as DNA, the CDR3 is TGCGCCAGCAGCCAAGATCCGGGACTTTACACAGATACGCAGTATTTT. Translation: CASSQDPGLYTDTQYF.

The V and J genes are TRBV7-2 and TRBJ2-5, with 10 bases aligning to TRBD2. Germline-derived CDR1 and CDR2 are SGHTA and FQGNSA. V trimming: 5 bases; J trimming: 5 bases; junction bases outside the gene matches: 8. The length of the CDR3 is 15 residues. In DNA, the CDR3 is TGTGCCAGCAGCCCCCCAGTAGCGGGGGGCGAGACCCAGTACTTC. Protein: CASSPPVAGGETQYF.

This clone was seen only once. This sequence joins TRBV7-2 and TRBJ2-7; 13 nucleotides align to TRBD2. V shed 5 bases and J 7 bases; nucleotides not matched to a gene: 11. The CDR3 loop spans 16 amino acids. Germline V lookup: CDR1 SGHTA, CDR2 FQGNSA. The CDR3: CASSQLAGGRTWEQYF. The CDR3 DNA follows: TGTGCCAGCAGCCAACTAGCGGGGGGGCGTACTTGGGAGCAGTACTTC.

This chain links TRBV7-2 with TRBJ2-2; TRBD2 matches 11 bases. The J segment lost 6 bases and the V segment lost 1 base, leaving 4 bases of the junction unmatched. Looked up from germline, CDR1 is SGHTA and CDR2 is FQGNSA. The CDR3 is 16 residues long. CDR3 protein: CASSLEIAGGPGELFF. The DNA of the CDR3 is TGTGCCAGCAGCTTAGAAATAGCGGGGGGGCCCGGGGAGCTGTTTTTT.

The genes are TRBV5-1 and TRBJ1-2; the D gene is possibly TRBD1 (5 bases). Trimming left V 3 bases short and J 0 bases short, with 9 bases between. CDR1 and CDR2 from the germline V gene are SGHRS and YFSETQ. The CDR3 extends over 14 amino acids. This CDR3 reads CASSSETANYGYTF. CDR3 nucleotide sequence: TGCGCCAGCAGCTCCGAGACAGCTAACTATGGCTACACCTTC.

The table lists this clone with many counts. The chain combines TRBV27 with TRBJ1-1; 8 bases agree with TRBD1. V shed 5 bases, J shed 5 bases, and the junction held 7 bases outside the gene matches. This CDR3 contains 14 residues. The germline V gene encodes CDR1 MNHEY and CDR2 SMNVEV (reference sequence). The CDR3 DNA follows: TGTGCCAGCAGTCTGTTCAGGGGGCAGACTGAAGCTTTCTTT. Its translation: CASSLFRGQTEAFF.